Shown below are 28 T cell receptor beta chains from a single sample sequenced in a study of low-dose radiotherapy and immunotherapy resistance in tumors (dated by TCRdb to between 2021 and 2024). First-strand cDNA was synthesized using Superscript III and a set of TRAV- and TRBV-specific primers, so that both TCRalpha and TCRbeta chains were covered. TCRs were amplified for about 20 PCR cycles with Phusion, using a constant-region primer paired with the adapter attached to the V primers. TCRdb itself trimmed the public reads at Q25 with fastp, ran MiXCR and retained productive beta chains. Rows matching on CDR3 protein sequence are summarized as one entry with the most common DNA and genes. This sample is represented by 6,500 to 8,500 distinct CDR3 sequences; more than 65% of them were singletons. The ten largest account for 5% to 6.5% of the sample. All receptors come from a human donor with advanced metastatic prostate, ovarian, gallbladder or colorectal cancer (not recorded which). This table probably holds off-target reads from a library built for another chain.

The gene calls are TRBV20-1 and TRBJ1-2, with D hard to call. From germline, CDR1 is DFQATT and CDR2 SNEGSKA (reference sequence). The V gene lost 7 bases and the J gene lost 3 bases, with 9 bases spanning the gap. This CDR3 region has 11 residues. The CDR3 here is CSVKRDYGYTF. The CDR3 DNA is TGCAGTGTAAAACGGGACTATGGCTACACCTTC.

This chain uses TRBV5-6 with TRBJ2-5; D gene ambiguous. The CDR3 loop spans 12 amino acids. V was clipped by 1 base and J by 2 bases, with 3 bases between them. Germline CDR1 SGHDT, CDR2 YYEEEE. CDR3 bases: TGTGCCAGCAGCTTGTGGCAAGAGACCCAGTACTTC. Translation: CASSLWQETQYF.

This chain uses TRBV18 with TRBJ1-3; D gene ambiguous. CDR3 length: 11 amino acids. The ends were cut back, 4 bases at V and 4 bases at J, with 2 bases in the middle. Germline V gives CDR1 KGHSH, CDR2 LQKENI. CDR3 bases: TGTGCCAGCTCACTCGGAAACACCATATATTTT. This sequence encodes CASSLGNTIYF.

This clonotype was picked up one time. J is TRBJ1-6 and V is TRBV29-1; 10 bases match TRBD1. Germline CDR1 reads SQVTM; CDR2 reads ANQGSEA. This CDR3 is built from 14 residues. Trimming at V came to 6 bases and at J to 7 bases, leaving 6 bases not matched to a gene. DNA of the CDR3: TGCAGCGTGAGCGACAGGGGGCAGAATTCACCCCTCCACTTT. It codes for CSVSDRGQNSPLHF.

This chain joins TRBV5-1 and TRBJ2-3; 9 nucleotides match TRBD2. In germline, CDR1 is SGHRS, CDR2 YFSETQ. The CDR3 consists of 15 residues. The trim removed 3 bases at V and 1 base at J, leaving 3 bases unmatched. DNA of the CDR3: TGCGCCAGCAGCTCCTTAGCGGGGGGCACAGATACGCAGTATTTT. Protein product: CASSSLAGGTDTQYF.

In its sample, this clonotype was seen a few times. The chain joins TRBV5-6 to TRBJ2-5; no clear D. In germline, CDR1 is SGHDT, CDR2 YYEEEE. The CDR3 is made up of 12 amino acids. V was pared by 0 bases and J by 3 bases, with 3 bases between. Written as DNA, the CDR3 is TGTGCCAGCAGCTTGGGGGAAGAGACCCAGTACTTC. Its protein is CASSLGEETQYF.

CDR3 nucleotide sequence: TGTGCCAGCAGTTCGACAGGGGTTGGGGAGCTGTTTTTT. Protein product: CASSSTGVGELFF. The chain uses TRBV27 and TRBJ2-2; 8 bases agree with TRBD1. Germline CDR1 reads MNHEY; CDR2 reads SMNVEV (reference sequence). V lost 4 bases and J lost 8; bases outside the gene matches: 3. The CDR3 length is 13 residues.

The chain recombines TRBV7-8 with TRBJ2-2; D is unresolved. CDR1 is SGHVS and CDR2 is FQNEAQ in the germline V gene. There are 11 residues in the CDR3. V was cut by 3 bases and J by 13 bases, with 9 bases left in between. The CDR3 loop reads CASSLGEALFF. CDR3 sequence (DNA): TGTGCCAGCAGCTTGGGCGAGGCGCTGTTTTTT.

This clonotype came up a few times. The J gene is TRBJ1-2, the V gene TRBV12-3 or TRBV12-4; no clear D. V was shortened by 3 bases and J by 8 bases, with 10 bases between the two germline ends. CDR3 size: 12 residues. The CDR3 coding sequence is TGTGCCAGCAGTTTGGGCGGCTCAGGCTACACCTTC. The encoded protein is CASSLGGSGYTF.

This rearrangement joins TRBV19 to TRBJ2-1, with D perhaps TRBD2 (6 bases). Germline V lookup: CDR1 LNHDA, CDR2 SQIVND (reference sequence). The CDR3 contains 15 residues. The ends were cut back, 5 bases at V and 0 bases at J, with 11 bases in the middle. The CDR3 DNA follows: TGTGCCAGTAGTCCCGGGGGAAGCTCCTACAATGAGCAGTTCTTC. This codes for CASSPGGSSYNEQFF.

This chain links TRBV5-8 with TRBJ2-3; D perhaps matches TRBD2 (7 bases). Trimming left V 4 bases short and J 4 bases short, with 19 bases between. The CDR3 totals 16 residues. Germline-derived CDR1 and CDR2 are SGHTS and YDEGEE. The CDR3 DNA follows: TGTGCCAGCAGCCGAGGGGGGGTAGGAGGTTCAGATACGCAGTATTTT. Its protein product is CASSRGGVGGSDTQYF. The whole variable domain, remainder taken from reference TRBV5-8 and TRBJ2-3, is EAGVTQSPTHLIKTRGQQATLRCSPISGHTSVYWYQQALGLGLQFLLWYDEGEERNRGNFPPRFSGRQFPNYSSELNVNALELEDSALYLCASSRGGVGGSDTQYFGPGTRLTVL.

CDR3 bases: TGTGCCAGCAGCCCCGACAGGGTGAGGTACACCTTC. Its protein product is CASSPDRVRYTF. This chain joins TRBV14 and TRBJ1-2, with 7 bases matching TRBD1. Germline V gene lookup returns CDR1 SGHDN and CDR2 FVKESK. V lost 4 bases to trimming and J lost 11 bases; unmatched junction nucleotides: 7. The CDR3 sequence is 12 residues long.

This clonotype was observed a handful of times. This chain joins TRBV7-2 and TRBJ1-6, with a tentative D call TRBD1 (5 bases). The CDR3 is 15 amino acids. Germline V CDR1 and CDR2: SGHTA, FQGNSA. Trimming removed 5 bases at V and 8 bases at J, with 16 bases between. CDR3 coding DNA: TGTGCCAGCAGCGGCGGGACTACCCGCTATTCACCCCTCCACTTT. The encoded protein is CASSGGTTRYSPLHF. Variable domain in full (rest from reference TRBV7-2 and TRBJ1-6): GAGVSQSPSNKVTEKGKDVELRCDPISGHTALYWYRQSLGQGLEFLIYFQGNSAPDKSGLPSDRFSAERTGGSVSTLTIQRTQQEDSAVYLCASSGGTTRYSPLHFGNGTRLTVT.

Concerning this clonotype itself: A clone one base away is much larger, so this may be a read error. The V gene is TRBV9, the J gene TRBJ2-3; perhaps D is TRBD1 or TRBD2 (5 bases each). V lost 7 bases and J lost 3, with 15 bases in between. The CDR3 covers 14 residues. Germline V lookup: CDR1 SGDLS, CDR2 YYNGEE. CDR3 coding DNA: TGTGCCAGCGCCCCTGGGACGGAGACAGATACGCAGTATTTT. Residues: CASAPGTETDTQYF.

This clonotype was detected only a few times. The rearrangement uses TRBV12-3 or TRBV12-4 and TRBJ1-1; TRBD1 is a possible D gene (5 bases). The V gene lost 3 bases and the J gene lost 5 bases, with 13 bases spanning the gap. CDR3 size: 14 residues. The CDR3 protein is CASSLQGWDTEAFF. DNA of the CDR3: TGTGCCAGCAGTTTGCAGGGCTGGGATACTGAAGCTTTCTTT.

The chain recombines TRBV10-3 with TRBJ2-7; D not resolved. Trimming removed 2 bases at V and 2 bases at J, with 4 bases between. Germline-derived CDR1 and CDR2 are ENHRY and SYGVKD. The length of the CDR3 is 12 residues. Written as DNA, the CDR3 is TGTGCCATCAGTGAGGACGCCTACGAGCAGTACTTC. It codes for CAISEDAYEQYF.

This clonotype has more than one count but fewer than ten. This sequence joins TRBV18 and TRBJ2-7; D not certain. The germline V and J ends were trimmed by 5 bases and 5 bases, with 13 bases remaining between them. From germline, CDR1 is KGHSH and CDR2 LQKENI. The CDR3 is 13 amino acids. The CDR3 nucleotides are TGTGCCAGCTCAACCAGGCCGGTCCACGAGCAGTACTTC. Translated: CASSTRPVHEQYF. Full variable domain (outside the CDR3, taken from reference TRBV18 and TRBJ2-7): NAGVMQNPRHLVRRRGQEARLRCSPMKGHSHVYWYRQLPEEGLKFMVYLQKENIIDESGMPKERFSAEFPKEGPSILRIQQVVRGDSAAYFCASSTRPVHEQYFGPGTRLTVT.

The chain links TRBV6-2 or TRBV6-3 to TRBJ2-2, with D unclear. The CDR3 sequence is 13 residues long. Trimming stripped 7 bases from V and 6 bases from J, with 12 bases between. CDR1 MNHEY and CDR2 SVGEGT come from the germline V gene. The CDR3 DNA is TGTGCCAGCAAAAGAAAGGTAGCCGGGGAGCTGTTTTTT. Amino acids: CASKRKVAGELFF.

J is TRBJ2-7 and V is TRBV5-6, with 7 bases fitting TRBD2. Germline V lookup: CDR1 SGHDT, CDR2 YYEEEE. This CDR3 is built from 15 residues. The V segment lost 4 bases and the J segment 4 bases; nucleotides outside the gene matches: 11. CDR3 bases: TGTGCCAGCAGCCCAGCGGGGATAAGGGTGTACGAGCAGTACTTC. This gives the protein CASSPAGIRVYEQYF.

The chain has TRBV5-1 and TRBJ2-2; 7 bases agree with TRBD1. V lost 4 bases, J lost 0 bases, and 6 bases stayed unmatched. The CDR3 totals 16 residues. The germline gives CDR1 SGHRS, CDR2 YFSETQ. The CDR3: CASSPRQGANTGELFF. The CDR3 nucleotides are TGCGCCAGCAGCCCGCGACAGGGAGCGAACACCGGGGAGCTGTTTTTT.

The chain combines TRBV5-5 with TRBJ1-1; unclear D gene. Looked up from germline, CDR1 is SGHKS and CDR2 is YYEKEE (reference sequence). This CDR3 has 13 residues. Trimming took 0 bases from V and 0 from J, leaving 3 bases between them. As DNA, the CDR3 is TGTGCCAGCAGCTTGGGGGTGAACACTGAAGCTTTCTTT. Amino acids: CASSLGVNTEAFF.

V usage is TRBV29-1 and J usage is TRBJ2-3; D may be TRBD2 (5 bases). The CDR3 has 15 residues. The ends were cut back, 3 bases at V and 4 bases at J, with 17 bases in the middle. The germline CDR1 and CDR2 sequences are SQVTM and ANQGSEA. The CDR3 is CSVEDSQTLSDTQYF. The CDR3 region has the DNA TGCAGCGTTGAGGACTCGCAGACCCTTTCAGATACGCAGTATTTT.

The chain is built from TRBV29-1 and TRBJ2-7, with 7 nucleotides matching TRBD1. CDR3 length: 12 residues. V lost 4 bases and J lost 6; bases outside the gene matches: 6. CDR1 is SQVTM, CDR2 ANQGSEA, per germline. The CDR3 protein is CSVATGDSEQYF. The CDR3 bases are TGCAGCGTTGCAACAGGGGATAGCGAGCAGTACTTC.

CDR3 sequence: CASTRQRGYTF. The DNA of the CDR3 is TGTGCCAGCACCAGACAGCGGGGCTACACCTTC. V and J are TRBV2 and TRBJ1-2, with TRBD1 as a possible D gene (5 bases). CDR1 is SNHLY and CDR2 is FYNNEI in the germline V gene. The CDR3 loop spans 11 amino acids. Trimming shortened V by 7 bases and J by 8 bases, and 11 bases separated the two germline ends.

V is TRBV5-1 and J is TRBJ2-7; D is uncertain. Trimming cost V 1 base and J 5 bases, with 7 bases left between them. Germline V lookup: CDR1 SGHRS, CDR2 YFSETQ. The CDR3 loop spans 12 amino acids. The CDR3 protein is CASSLLFHEQYF. Written as DNA, the CDR3 is TGCGCCAGCAGCTTGCTTTTCCACGAGCAGTACTTC. The full variable domain, completed using reference TRBV5-1 and TRBJ2-7, is KAGVTQTPRYLIKTRGQQVTLSCSPISGHRSVSWYQQTPGQGLQFLFEYFSETQRNKGNFPGRFSGRQFSNSRSEMNVSTLELGDSALYLCASSLLFHEQYFGPGTRLTVT.

This sequence joins TRBV29-1 and TRBJ1-1; D possibly corresponds to TRBD1 (5 bases). In germline, CDR1 is SQVTM, CDR2 ANQGSEA. This CDR3 has 13 amino acids. V gave up 4 bases and J gave up 13 bases, with 22 bases separating them. CDR3 in amino acids: CSVGGVERGFGFF. As DNA, the CDR3 is TGCAGCGTTGGGGGGGTCGAGAGAGGGTTCGGTTTCTTT.

This clonotype appeared a single time. The V gene is TRBV30, the J gene TRBJ2-5; 9 bases are a match to TRBD1. After removal of 7 bases from V and 7 bases from J, the junction contained 16 bases not matched to a gene. The CDR3 contains 15 residues. The germline V gene has CDR1 GTSNPN and CDR2 SVGIG (reference sequence). The CDR3 DNA reads as TGTGCCTCCGGACCTCCGGGACAGGGTGTCGGGACCCAGTACTTC. Protein sequence: CASGPPGQGVGTQYF.

The chain combines TRBV7-2 with TRBJ2-5, with D perhaps TRBD1 or TRBD2 (6 bases each). The CDR3 spans 14 residues. Germline values: CDR1 SGHTA, CDR2 FQGNSA. The V gene lost 1 base and the J gene lost 5 bases, with 11 bases spanning the gap. The CDR3 region is CASSLEGGGETQYF. CDR3 sequence (DNA): TGTGCCAGCAGCTTAGAAGGAGGGGGGGAGACCCAGTACTTC.